The clone carrying this TCR beta chain appeared a few times. The antigen remains unidentified. This entry is derived from a study of CD8+ T cells in alopecia areata. Study-wide context: The study gave treated patients oral tofacitinib at 5 to 10 mg twice daily. Regarding the study as a whole: Lesional tissue from the scalp (especially in alopecia totalis/universalis) showed higher clonality than normal scalp. Scalp samples also yield sequences of resident alphabeta T cells from normal skin.

Peripheral blood and lesional scalp punch biopsies were taken from alopecia areata patients. The authors extracted RNA and reverse transcribed it into cDNA as the sequencing template. The data were produced by immunoSEQ multiplex PCR, yet TCRdb's version contains in-frame clones alone and is incomplete. The data contain 90,000 to 100,000 clones, around 38% of them singletons. The CDR3 is made up of 13 amino acids. Germline lookup yields CDR1 MDHEN and CDR2 SYDVKM. V lost 6 bases and J lost 1, with 9 bases in between. The receptor was derived from a human donor with alopecia areata. The chain joins TRBV28 to TRBJ1-1, with D perhaps TRBD1 (6 bases). The sample taken for sequencing was CD4+ T cells sorted from blood. CDR3 sequence (DNA): TGTGCCAGCAGGGACAGACGGAACACTGAAGCTTTCTTT. The encoded protein is CASRDRRNTEAFF.